The next 4 T cell receptor beta chains were all read from a single sample in a study of T cell changes during pregnancy in multiple sclerosis. Only in-frame clones appear in the TCRdb table, and some are missing; sequencing was by immunoSEQ multiplex PCR. This table has approximately 48,000 clones, 94% appearing once. The material was CD4+ T cells from peripheral blood mononuclear cells, obtained in the second trimester of pregnancy. Receptors originate from a female donor with multiple sclerosis, enrolled in a pregnancy study.

The chain recombines TRBV7-2 with TRBJ2-1; D might be TRBD2 (6 bases). CDR1 is SGHTA and CDR2 is FQGNSA in the germline V gene. Trimming pared 4 bases from V and 5 bases from J, leaving 15 bases between. The CDR3 runs to 15 residues. CDR3 sequence (DNA): TGTGCCAGCAGCTCCCCGGGGGTGGAGGACAATGAGCAGTTCTTC. It yields the protein CASSSPGVEDNEQFF.

J is TRBJ2-3 and V is TRBV25-1; 11 nucleotides match TRBD2. V shed 6 bases and J 6 bases; nucleotides not matched to a gene: 8. This CDR3 is 15 amino acids long. CDR1 MGHDK and CDR2 SYGVNS come from the germline V gene. The CDR3 sequence: CASRFQGLAADTQYF. The CDR3 DNA sequence: TGTGCCAGCAGATTCCAGGGACTAGCGGCCGATACGCAGTATTTT.

The V and J genes are TRBV29-1 and TRBJ2-3; D gene ambiguous. The CDR3 spans 12 residues. CDR1 is SQVTM and CDR2 is ANQGSEA in the germline V gene. V was cut by 7 bases and J by 6 bases, with 14 bases left in between. The CDR3 bases are TGCAGCGCCGAAGATGGCAGGGATACGCAGTATTTT. Its protein product is CSAEDGRDTQYF.

The sample holds one count of this clone. The J gene is TRBJ1-2, the V gene TRBV6-5; 11 bases are shared with TRBD1. V shed 2 bases, J shed 5 bases, and the junction held 4 bases outside the gene matches. CDR3 length: 15 residues. CDR1 is MNHEY, CDR2 SVGAGI, per germline. The DNA for the CDR3 is TGTGCCAGCAGTTACCGCCGGGACAGGGGGTATGGCTACACCTTC. Protein: CASSYRRDRGYGYTF.